This is a list of T cell receptor beta chains from one sample in a study of PD-L1 blockade in urothelial cancer. Generated by immunoSEQ multiplex PCR, the TCRdb table keeps only in-frame clones and is missing some. The table lists around 120,000 clones, 75% to 90% of them singletons. Sequenced here: PBMCs, sampled around atezolizumab (anti-PD-L1) treatment. The receptors shown here come from a man in his sixties with urothelial cancer. The CDR3 runs from the conserved cysteine through the conserved F or W. A D gene is named only where the DNA matches it firmly. Clone size is not always given. Where it is, it says once, few, many or a class for expanded clones.

D gene	clone size	V gene	J gene	CDR3 DNA	CDR3 protein
NA	NA	TRBV18	TRBJ1-2	TGTGCCAGCTCACTTGGGACAAACGATGGCTACACCTTC	CASSLGTNDGYTF
TRBD1	NA	TRBV6-1	TRBJ2-7	TGTGCCAGCAGACTGACAGGGGCCTACGAGCAGTACTTC	CASRLTGAYEQYF
NA	NA	TRBV7-9	TRBJ2-7	TGTGCCAGCAGCTTATCAGGCAGCTCCTACGAGCAGTACTTC	CASSLSGSSYEQYF
NA	NA	TRBV28	TRBJ1-4	TGTGCCAGCGGGAGGGGTGGGGAAAAACTGTTTTTT	CASGRGGEKLFF
NA	NA	TRBV7-3	TRBJ2-3	TGTGCCAGCAGCCCCCAGATTGACAGGCGCACAGATACGCAGTATTTT	CASSPQIDRRTDTQYF
TRBD2	once	TRBV10-1	TRBJ2-1	TGCGCCAGTGGAGCGGGGACTAGCGCTTTCAATGAGCAGTTCTTC	CASGAGTSAFNEQFF
NA	NA	TRBV13	TRBJ2-5	TGTGCCAGCAGCTTCCGACAGCTTCAAGAGACCCAGTACTTC	CASSFRQLQETQYF
NA	few	TRBV18	TRBJ1-2	TGTGCCAGCTCGTCAGCCACAGGGAACTATGGCTACACCTTC	CASSSATGNYGYTF
TRBD1	NA	TRBV7-7	TRBJ2-1	TGTGCTAGCAGCTTGGACAGGAGCGATGAGCAGTTCTTC	CASSLDRSDEQFF
NA	NA	TRBV11-3	TRBJ2-7	TGTGCCAGCAGCGTCCTACAGGGATACGAGCAGTACTTC	CASSVLQGYEQYF
TRBD2	NA	TRBV27	TRBJ2-7	TGTGCCAGCAGCAGAAGAACGGGAGGGCAGCAGTACTTC	CASSRRTGGQQYF
NA	NA	TRBV27	TRBJ1-5	TGTGCCAGCAGTCGATTTCGACACCCCAATGGGTATAGCAATCAGCCCCAGCATTTT	CASSRFRHPNGYSNQPQHF
TRBD1	NA	TRBV13	TRBJ2-5	TGTGCCAGCAGCTCGGGACAGCCCCAAGAGACCCAGTACTTC	CASSSGQPQETQYF
NA	NA	TRBV18	TRBJ1-4	TGTGCCAGCTCGCCCGGCCCCGGGGGGGAAAAACTGTTTTTT	CASSPGPGGEKLFF
NA	NA	TRBV2	TRBJ1-5	TGTGCCAGCAGTGTTGGTCAGGGGAAACAGCCCCAGCATTTT	CASSVGQGKQPQHF